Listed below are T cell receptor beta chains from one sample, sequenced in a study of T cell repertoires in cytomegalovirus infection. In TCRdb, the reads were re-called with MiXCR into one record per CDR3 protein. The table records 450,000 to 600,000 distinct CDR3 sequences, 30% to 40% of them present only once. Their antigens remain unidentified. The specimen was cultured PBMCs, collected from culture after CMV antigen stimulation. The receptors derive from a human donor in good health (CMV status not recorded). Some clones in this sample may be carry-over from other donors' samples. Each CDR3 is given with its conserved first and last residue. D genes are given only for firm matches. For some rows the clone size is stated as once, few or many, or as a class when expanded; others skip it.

cdr3_nt: TGTGCCAGCAGCGCGCAAGTAGACCAGTACTTC
cdr3_aa: CASSAQVDQYF
d_call: -
v_call: TRBV7-2
j_call: TRBJ2-5
clone_size: -

cdr3_nt: TGTGCCAGCAGTGATCGTCTGGGCAGCAAGCTGTTCTTC
cdr3_aa: CASSDRLGSKLFF
d_call: -
v_call: TRBV2
j_call: TRBJ2-1
clone_size: -

cdr3_nt: TGTGCCAGCAGCTTAACTAGCGGGAAATACAATGAGCAGTTCTTC
cdr3_aa: CASSLTSGKYNEQFF
d_call: TRBD2
v_call: TRBV7-6
j_call: TRBJ2-1
clone_size: few

cdr3_nt: TGTGCCAGCAGCTCCCCCGTGAGCGGCACAGATACGCAGTATTTT
cdr3_aa: CASSSPVSGTDTQYF
d_call: -
v_call: TRBV7-2
j_call: TRBJ2-3
clone_size: many

cdr3_nt: TGCGCCAGCAGCCAAGCCCAGGGCAGGACCCAGTACTTC
cdr3_aa: CASSQAQGRTQYF
d_call: -
v_call: TRBV4-3
j_call: TRBJ2-5
clone_size: once

cdr3_nt: TGTGCCAGCAAGGTTCGGGAGTCCCAAGAGACCCAGTACTTC
cdr3_aa: CASKVRESQETQYF
d_call: -
v_call: TRBV7-3
j_call: TRBJ2-5
clone_size: -

cdr3_nt: TGTGCCAGCAGCCCAGCAGCAGGGCCCCGGACTGAAGCTTTCTTT
cdr3_aa: CASSPAAGPRTEAFF
d_call: -
v_call: TRBV7-9
j_call: TRBJ1-1
clone_size: -

cdr3_nt: TGTGCCAGCAGCCCAGGTAGTCGGGCCGGCACAGATACGCAGTATTTT
cdr3_aa: CASSPGSRAGTDTQYF
d_call: -
v_call: TRBV7-2
j_call: TRBJ2-3
clone_size: -

cdr3_nt: TGTGCCAGCAGCTTGAAGGAGACTGCTTTCTTT
cdr3_aa: CASSLKETAFF
d_call: -
v_call: TRBV11-2
j_call: TRBJ1-1
clone_size: once

cdr3_nt: TGTGCCAGCAGGTTACAGGGGGATAGCAATCAGCCCCAGCATTTT
cdr3_aa: CASRLQGDSNQPQHF
d_call: TRBD1
v_call: TRBV12-3/TRBV12-4
j_call: TRBJ1-5
clone_size: -

cdr3_nt: TGTGCCACCAGCAGAGATTTCGGTGGTCTTCAAGAGACCCAGTACTTC
cdr3_aa: CATSRDFGGLQETQYF
d_call: -
v_call: TRBV15
j_call: TRBJ2-5
clone_size: few

cdr3_nt: TGTGCCAGCAGCTTAGTGACAGGGAGAGCTTTCTTT
cdr3_aa: CASSLVTGRAFF
d_call: TRBD1
v_call: TRBV7-2
j_call: TRBJ1-1
clone_size: few

cdr3_nt: TGTGCCAGCAGCGTAAAAGGTCTCACAGATACGCAGTATTTT
cdr3_aa: CASSVKGLTDTQYF
d_call: -
v_call: TRBV9
j_call: TRBJ2-3
clone_size: -

cdr3_nt: TGTGCCTGGAGTGGACTAGCGGGAGACACAGATACGCAGTATTTT
cdr3_aa: CAWSGLAGDTDTQYF
d_call: TRBD2
v_call: TRBV30
j_call: TRBJ2-3
clone_size: -

cdr3_nt: TGTGCCAGCAGCTTAGCGGCCGGAGATACGCAGTATTTT
cdr3_aa: CASSLAAGDTQYF
d_call: -
v_call: TRBV7-6
j_call: TRBJ2-3
clone_size: many

cdr3_nt: TGTGCCAGCAGCTTAGCGCCAGGGTTGGGAGAAAAACTGTTTTTT
cdr3_aa: CASSLAPGLGEKLFF
d_call: -
v_call: TRBV7-2
j_call: TRBJ1-4
clone_size: few

cdr3_nt: TGTGCCAGCAGCTTATTACCGGGGGCGGACACTGAAGCTTTCTTT
cdr3_aa: CASSLLPGADTEAFF
d_call: -
v_call: TRBV7-3
j_call: TRBJ1-1
clone_size: few